These T cell receptor beta chains were read from a single sample in a study of blood T cell repertoires in COVID-19. The method was immunoSEQ multiplex PCR; TCRdb's version includes in-frame clones alone and lacks a portion of them. The table has over 200,000 clones, more than 70% seen once. Sequenced sample: peripheral blood. These receptors were taken from a woman aged 55-69 years with acute or convalescent COVID-19. Both conserved end residues are part of each CDR3. The order of the fields is clone size, D gene, V gene, J gene, CDR3 protein, CDR3 DNA. D genes are given only for firm matches. Rows may omit the clone size; those that give it use once, few, many or a size class.

.	TRBD2	TRBV15	TRBJ2-1	CATTSSSGPYNEQFF	TGTGCCACCACCAGTTCTAGCGGGCCCTACAATGAGCAGTTCTTC
once	.	TRBV6-5	TRBJ2-5	CASSYVGTTRTQYF	TGTGCCAGCAGTTACGTTGGCACCACAAGGACCCAGTACTTC
.	.	TRBV3-1/TRBV3-2	TRBJ2-3	CASSTQTEGVDTQYF	TGTGCCAGCAGCACACAGACGGAGGGCGTAGATACGCAGTATTTT
.	TRBD1	TRBV4-2	TRBJ1-5	CASSDGGTGGNQPQHF	TGTGCCAGCAGTGATGGCGGGACAGGGGGCAATCAGCCCCAGCATTTT
.	.	TRBV12-3/TRBV12-4	TRBJ1-4	CASSFGGPEKLFF	TGTGCCAGCAGTTTCGGAGGTCCCGAAAAACTGTTTTTT
.	.	TRBV6-1	TRBJ2-4	CASSESMQGAKNIQYF	TGTGCCAGCAGTGAATCAATGCAGGGAGCCAAAAACATTCAGTACTTC
.	.	TRBV12-1	TRBJ2-7	CASSLRRGPYEQYF	TGTGCCAGCAGCCTAAGGCGGGGTCCCTACGAGCAGTACTTC
.	TRBD1	TRBV11-2	TRBJ2-7	CASSATGTGIYEQYF	TGTGCCAGCAGCGCAACCGGGACAGGGATCTACGAGCAGTACTTC
.	.	TRBV18	TRBJ1-1	CASSPVQGNTEAFF	TGTGCCAGCTCGCCGGTACAGGGGAACACTGAAGCTTTCTTT
.	.	TRBV7-9	TRBJ2-1	CASSSLPRGPGGQFF	TGTGCCAGCAGCTCCCTCCCTCGGGGGCCGGGGGGGCAGTTCTTC
.	.	TRBV2	TRBJ2-3	CASLDAVGSDTQYF	TGTGCCAGCCTTGATGCAGTCGGGTCAGATACGCAGTATTTT
many	.	TRBV4-2	TRBJ1-2	CASSQAGGTGRDGYTF	TGTGCCAGCAGCCAGGCCGGGGGGACGGGGAGGGATGGCTACACCTTC
.	TRBD1	TRBV24-1	TRBJ2-1	CATSEQDRGWQFF	TGTGCCACCAGTGAGCAGGACAGGGGGTGGCAGTTCTTC
once	.	TRBV21-1	TRBJ2-7	CASKHLGLAEGQGSYEQYF	TGTGCCAGCAAGCATTTGGGGCTAGCGGAGGGGCAAGGATCCTACGAGCAGTACTTC
few	.	TRBV11-3	TRBJ2-1	CASSSYSSRGYNEQFF	TGTGCCAGCAGCTCCTATTCTAGTCGTGGCTACAATGAGCAGTTCTTC
once	TRBD1	TRBV7-2	TRBJ2-7	CASSEGQGALKQYF	TGTGCCAGCAGTGAGGGACAGGGGGCTTTGAAGCAGTACTTC
.	TRBD2	TRBV11-2	TRBJ2-7	CASSLNPGLDLFYEQYF	TGTGCCAGCAGCTTAAATCCGGGACTAGATTTATTCTACGAGCAGTACTTC
.	.	TRBV19	TRBJ1-1	CAISRARNTEAFF	TGTGCCATTAGTAGGGCACGAAATACTGAAGCTTTCTTT
.	.	TRBV21-1	TRBJ1-2	CASSHRSTLTYGYTF	TGTGCCAGCAGCCACCGATCCACGCTAACCTATGGCTACACCTTC
.	TRBD2	TRBV19	TRBJ2-2	CASSMWEGSATGELFF	TGTGCCAGTAGTATGTGGGAGGGATCCGCCACCGGGGAGCTGTTTTTT
.	.	TRBV4-2	TRBJ2-4	CASSQRLENIQYF	TGTGCCAGCAGCCAACGACTAGAAAACATTCAGTACTTC
.	TRBD1	TRBV6-5	TRBJ2-7	CASSRDRGLDEQYF	TGTGCCAGCAGTCGGGACAGGGGGCTCGACGAGCAGTACTTC
.	.	TRBV6-8	TRBJ1-1	CATIPGRGGLNTEAFF	TGTGCCACCATCCCGGGGAGGGGCGGGTTGAACACTGAAGCTTTCTTT
.	.	TRBV18	TRBJ1-2	CASSPFTDYGYTF	TGTGCCAGCTCACCATTCACAGACTATGGCTACACCTTC
.	.	TRBV5-8	TRBJ2-7	CASGLLVPHYEQYF	TGTGCCAGCGGCCTGCTTGTCCCGCACTACGAGCAGTACTTC
.	.	TRBV7-6	TRBJ1-6	CASSLGSQRTPNSPLHF	TGTGCCAGCAGCTTAGGGTCTCAGCGGACCCCTAATTCACCCCTCCACTTT